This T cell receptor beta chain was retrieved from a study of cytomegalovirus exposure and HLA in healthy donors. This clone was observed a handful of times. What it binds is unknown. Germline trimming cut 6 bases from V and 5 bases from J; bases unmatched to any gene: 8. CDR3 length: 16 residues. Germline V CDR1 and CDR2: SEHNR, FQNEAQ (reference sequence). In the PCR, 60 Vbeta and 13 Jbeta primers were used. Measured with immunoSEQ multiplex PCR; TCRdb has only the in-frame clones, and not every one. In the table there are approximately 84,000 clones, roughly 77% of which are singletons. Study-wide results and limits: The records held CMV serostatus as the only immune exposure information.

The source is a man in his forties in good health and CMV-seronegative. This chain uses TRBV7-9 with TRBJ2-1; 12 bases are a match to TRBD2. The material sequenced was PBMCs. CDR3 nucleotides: TGTGCCAGCAGTTCTAGCGGGGGGGCCCAGGACAATGAGCAGTTCTTC. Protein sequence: CASSSSGGAQDNEQFF.